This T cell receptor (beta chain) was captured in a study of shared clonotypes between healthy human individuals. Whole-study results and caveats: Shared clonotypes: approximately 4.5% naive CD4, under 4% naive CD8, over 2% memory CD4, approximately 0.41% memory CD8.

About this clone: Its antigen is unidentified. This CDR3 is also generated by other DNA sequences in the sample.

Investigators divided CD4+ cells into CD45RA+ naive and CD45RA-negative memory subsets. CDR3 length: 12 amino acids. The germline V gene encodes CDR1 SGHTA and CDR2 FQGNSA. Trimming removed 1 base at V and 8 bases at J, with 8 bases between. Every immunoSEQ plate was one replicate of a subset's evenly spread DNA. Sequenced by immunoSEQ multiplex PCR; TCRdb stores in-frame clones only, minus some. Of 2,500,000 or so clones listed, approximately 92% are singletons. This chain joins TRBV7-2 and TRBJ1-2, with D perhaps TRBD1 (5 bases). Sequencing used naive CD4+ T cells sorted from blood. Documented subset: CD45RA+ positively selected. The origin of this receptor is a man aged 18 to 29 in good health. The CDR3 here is CASSLEWGGYTF. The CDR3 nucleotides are TGTGCCAGCAGCTTAGAATGGGGGGGCTACACCTTC.